This T cell receptor beta chain was sequenced in a study of graft-versus-host responses after intestinal transplantation. The CDR3 is 14 residues long. The germline gives CDR1 MNHEY, CDR2 SMNVEV (reference sequence). V was pared by 2 bases and J by 5 bases, with 1 base of the junction left unmatched. The protocol was immunoSEQ multiplex PCR, while the TCRdb copy is restricted to in-frame clones and leaves out a portion. The sample includes 95,000 to 100,000 clones, about 84% of them seen just once. Study outcomes and limitations: Clonal ratios of graft-versus-host to host-versus-graft in allografts were high for patients exhibiting graft-donor T cell macrochimerism.

Note on this clone: Its cognate antigen is unknown.

The input for sequencing was PBMCs, taken 255 days after intestinal transplant. The receptor was derived from a human patient who received an intestinal transplant, so some T cells may come from the graft donor. The chain couples TRBV27 to TRBJ2-5; the match to TRBD1 covers 11 bases. DNA for the CDR3: TGTGCCAGCAGTTTAGGGACAGGGGGTGAGACCCAGTACTTC. This codes for CASSLGTGGETQYF.